This TCR beta chain derives from a study of blood T cell repertoires in COVID-19 (dated by TCRdb to the early 2020s). General notes on the study: Collaborator samples came from the United States, Italy and Spain and covered acute and convalescent phases of COVID-19. A de-identified subject ID, COVID-19 status, age in years and sex were almost always included in the sample metadata. Where HLA class I and class II types were available, the types were taken from metadata supplied by the sample provider, not from assay-based typing. The repertoires were released in a freely available public database meant as a resource for research on the immune response to SARS-CoV-2. Deeply sampled blood TCRbeta repertoires from subjects exposed to, actively infected with, or recovered from COVID-19 were included in the dataset. The material from the prospective study consisted of cDNA or gDNA derived from T cells, B-cell-depleted T cells, or PBMCs. Samples came from the ongoing ImmuneRACE study (first 160 participants) plus 1,254 subjects from 6 global collaborators. The paper as a whole reports these results and caveats: The amount of clinical and demographic metadata varied by source and participant and was provided uncurated.

TCRbeta CDR3 regions were amplified from genomic DNA by means of the immunoSEQ Assay, a bias-controlled multiplex PCR. For the original study's pipeline: The number of nucleated cells in each sample was estimated from the amplification of reference gene primers within the assay. Sequence reads were collapsed and filtered to measure the absolute abundance of every unique TCRbeta CDR3 rearrangement. For each sample, productive Simpson clonality was calculated by taking the square root of Simpson's diversity index across productive rearrangements. What TCRdb holds here is the immuneACCESS table cut down to in-frame rearrangements. Part of the clones is not present; checked against another copy, under half of the missing clones reflect an unresolved V gene, and the others are unexplained. The V and J calls and clone size come from that table; D and trimming were worked out from the DNA. The sample table records 250,000 or so clones; around 86% of these occur just once. The top ten hold approximately 7.2% of the sample.

The collaborating institutions used their own protocols to collect whole blood in K2EDTA tubes. Collaborator samples were shipped for TCRbeta analysis as frozen whole blood, isolated PBMCs, or DNA extracted from either sample type. The CDR3 has 15 amino acids, counting the end cysteine and phenylalanine. The only DNA kept is the CDR3, 45 bases in frame from the first base. Looking up the germline V gene yields CDR1 SGDLS and CDR2 YYNGEE. V is clipped by 0 bases and J by 3 bases, and the sequence between their germline boundaries is 12 bases long. As regards this clone: No cognate antigen has been identified for it. Per-base quality was not reported, and no clone a single base away is much larger than it.

The receptor was isolated from a woman in her 70s with active or convalescent COVID-19. The chain employs TRBV9 and TRBJ1-1; the D segment could be TRBD1, given 6 matching bases. The sample comprised peripheral blood. The DNA sequence is as follows: TGTGCCAGCAGCGTAGGGGACATGTTGTACACTGAAGCTTTCTTT. It translates as CASSVGDMLYTEAFF.